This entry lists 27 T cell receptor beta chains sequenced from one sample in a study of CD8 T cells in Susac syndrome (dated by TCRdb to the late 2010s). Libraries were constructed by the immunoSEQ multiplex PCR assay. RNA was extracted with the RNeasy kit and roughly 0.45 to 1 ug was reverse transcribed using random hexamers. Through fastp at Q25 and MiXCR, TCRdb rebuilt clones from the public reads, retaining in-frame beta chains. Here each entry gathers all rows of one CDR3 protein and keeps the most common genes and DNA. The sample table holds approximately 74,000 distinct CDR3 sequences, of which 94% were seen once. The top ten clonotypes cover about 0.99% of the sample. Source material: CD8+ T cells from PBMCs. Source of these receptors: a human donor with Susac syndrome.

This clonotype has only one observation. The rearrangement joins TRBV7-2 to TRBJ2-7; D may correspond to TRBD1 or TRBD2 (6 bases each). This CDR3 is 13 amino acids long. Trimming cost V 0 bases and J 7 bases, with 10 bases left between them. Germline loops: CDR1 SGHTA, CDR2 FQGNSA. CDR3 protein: CASSLAQGGEQYF. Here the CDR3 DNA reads TGTGCCAGCAGCTTAGCGCAAGGGGGGGAGCAGTACTTC.

CDR3 in DNA: TGCAGCGTTGAAGGACCGGGCGAGCAGTACTTC. Its translation is CSVEGPGEQYF. This sequence joins TRBV29-1 and TRBJ2-7, with unresolved D. Germline-derived CDR1 and CDR2 are SQVTM and ANQGSEA. Trimming pared 1 base from V and 6 bases from J, leaving 7 bases between. This CDR3 is 11 amino acids long.

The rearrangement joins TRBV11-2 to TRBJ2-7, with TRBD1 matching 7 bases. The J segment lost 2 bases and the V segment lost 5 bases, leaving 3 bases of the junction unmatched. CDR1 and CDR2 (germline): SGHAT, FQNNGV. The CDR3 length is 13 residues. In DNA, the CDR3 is TGTGCCAGCAGCCCCGGGACAGCCTACGAGCAGTACTTC. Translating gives CASSPGTAYEQYF.

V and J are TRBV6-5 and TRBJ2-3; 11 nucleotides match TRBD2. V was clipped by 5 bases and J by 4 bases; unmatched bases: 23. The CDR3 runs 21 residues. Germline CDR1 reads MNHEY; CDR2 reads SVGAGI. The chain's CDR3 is CASSLREIAGGPLSYADTQYF. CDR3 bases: TGTGCCAGCAGTCTACGGGAAATAGCGGGGGGGCCTTTAAGTTACGCAGATACGCAGTATTTT.

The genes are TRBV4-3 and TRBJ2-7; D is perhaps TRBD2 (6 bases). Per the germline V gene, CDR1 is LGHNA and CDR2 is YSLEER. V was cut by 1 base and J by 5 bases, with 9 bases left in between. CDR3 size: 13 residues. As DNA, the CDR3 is TGCGCCAGCAGCCAAGGGGGGGTCGACGAGCAGTACTTC. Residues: CASSQGGVDEQYF.

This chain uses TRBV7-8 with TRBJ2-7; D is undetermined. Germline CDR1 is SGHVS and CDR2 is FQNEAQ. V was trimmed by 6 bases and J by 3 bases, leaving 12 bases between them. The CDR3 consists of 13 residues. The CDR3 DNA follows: TGTGCCAGCAGAGCTCCCCCTTTCTACGAGCAGTACTTC. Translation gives CASRAPPFYEQYF.

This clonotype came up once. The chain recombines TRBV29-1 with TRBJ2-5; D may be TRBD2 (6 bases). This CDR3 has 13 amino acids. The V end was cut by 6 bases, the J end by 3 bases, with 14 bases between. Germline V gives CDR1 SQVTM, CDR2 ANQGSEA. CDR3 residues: CSVLFTGEETQYF. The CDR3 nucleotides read TGCAGCGTCCTGTTCACGGGGGAAGAGACCCAGTACTTC. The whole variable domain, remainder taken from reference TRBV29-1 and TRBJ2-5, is SAVISQKPSRDICQRGTSLTIQCQVDSQVTMMFWYRQQPGQSLTLIATANQGSEATYESGFVIDKFPISRPNLTFSTLTVSNMSPEDSSIYLCSVLFTGEETQYFGPGTRLLVL.

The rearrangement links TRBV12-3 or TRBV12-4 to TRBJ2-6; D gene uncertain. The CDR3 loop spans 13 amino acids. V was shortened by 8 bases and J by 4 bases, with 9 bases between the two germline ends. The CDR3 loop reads CASRWAGANVLTF. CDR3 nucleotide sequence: TGTGCCAGCCGGTGGGCAGGGGCCAACGTCCTGACTTTC.

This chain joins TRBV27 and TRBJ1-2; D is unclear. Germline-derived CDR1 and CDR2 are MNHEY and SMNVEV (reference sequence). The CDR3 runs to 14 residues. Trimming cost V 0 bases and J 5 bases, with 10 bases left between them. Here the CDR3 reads CASSLSSGWYGYTF. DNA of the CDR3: TGTGCCAGCAGTTTATCTTCTGGTTGGTATGGCTACACCTTC.

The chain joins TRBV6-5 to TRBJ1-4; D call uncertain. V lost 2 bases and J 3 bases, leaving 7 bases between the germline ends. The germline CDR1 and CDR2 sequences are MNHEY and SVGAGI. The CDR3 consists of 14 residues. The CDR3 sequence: CASSYTLPNEKLFF. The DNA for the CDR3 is TGTGCCAGCAGTTACACCTTGCCTAATGAAAAACTGTTTTTT.

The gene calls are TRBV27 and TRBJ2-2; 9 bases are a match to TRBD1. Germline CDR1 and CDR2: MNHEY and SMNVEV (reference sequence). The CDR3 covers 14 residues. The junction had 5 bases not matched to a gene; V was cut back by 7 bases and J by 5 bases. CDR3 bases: TGTGCCAGCACGGGGACAGGGAGGACCGGGGAGCTGTTTTTT. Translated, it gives CASTGTGRTGELFF.

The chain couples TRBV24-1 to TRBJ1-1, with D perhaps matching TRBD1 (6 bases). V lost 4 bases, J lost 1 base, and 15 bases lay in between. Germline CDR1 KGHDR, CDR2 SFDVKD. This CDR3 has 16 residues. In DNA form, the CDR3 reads TGTGCCACCAGTGACCACGAATCGACAGGGAACACTGAAGCTTTCTTT. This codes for CATSDHESTGNTEAFF.

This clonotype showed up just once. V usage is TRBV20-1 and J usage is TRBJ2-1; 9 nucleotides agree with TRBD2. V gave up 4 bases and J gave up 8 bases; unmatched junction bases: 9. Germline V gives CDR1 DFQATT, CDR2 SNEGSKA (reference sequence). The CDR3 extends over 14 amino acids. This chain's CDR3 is CSATGGGVLDEQFF. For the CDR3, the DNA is TGCAGTGCTACAGGCGGGGGGGTTCTGGATGAGCAGTTCTTC.

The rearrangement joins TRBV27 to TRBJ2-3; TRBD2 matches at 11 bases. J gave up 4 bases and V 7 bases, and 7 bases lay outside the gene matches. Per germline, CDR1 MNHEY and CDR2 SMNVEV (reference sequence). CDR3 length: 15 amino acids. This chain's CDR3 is CASTPPGLAADTQYF. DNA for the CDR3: TGTGCCAGCACGCCGCCGGGACTAGCGGCAGATACGCAGTATTTT.

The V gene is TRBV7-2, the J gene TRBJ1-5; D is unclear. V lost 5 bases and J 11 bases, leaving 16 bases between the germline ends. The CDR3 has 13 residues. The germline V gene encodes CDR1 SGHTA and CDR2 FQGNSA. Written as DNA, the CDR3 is TGTGCCAGCAGCCAAAATACGATCAAGGCCCAGCATTTT. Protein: CASSQNTIKAQHF.

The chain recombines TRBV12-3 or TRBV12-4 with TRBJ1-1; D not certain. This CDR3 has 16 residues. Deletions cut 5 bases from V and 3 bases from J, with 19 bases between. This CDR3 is CASSPQSSLTHTEAFF. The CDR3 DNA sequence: TGTGCCAGCAGTCCCCAAAGTAGCCTAACTCACACTGAAGCTTTCTTT.

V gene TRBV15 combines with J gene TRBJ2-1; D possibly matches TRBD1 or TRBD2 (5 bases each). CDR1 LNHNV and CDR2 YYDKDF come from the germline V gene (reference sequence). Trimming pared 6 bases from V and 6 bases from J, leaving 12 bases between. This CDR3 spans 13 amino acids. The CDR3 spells CATRGELSNEQFF. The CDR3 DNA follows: TGTGCCACCAGGGGGGAGTTGAGCAATGAGCAGTTCTTC.

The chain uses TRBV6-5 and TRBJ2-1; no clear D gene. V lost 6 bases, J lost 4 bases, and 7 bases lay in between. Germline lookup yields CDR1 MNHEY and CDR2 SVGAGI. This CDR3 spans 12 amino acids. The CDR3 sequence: CASRSAYNEQFF. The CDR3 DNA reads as TGTGCCAGCAGGAGCGCATACAATGAGCAGTTCTTC.

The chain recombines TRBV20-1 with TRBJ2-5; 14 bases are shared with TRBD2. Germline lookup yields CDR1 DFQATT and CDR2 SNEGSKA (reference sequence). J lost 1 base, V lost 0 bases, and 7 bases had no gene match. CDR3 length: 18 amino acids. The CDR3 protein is CSARDPGLAGVGQETQYF. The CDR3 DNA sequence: TGCAGTGCTAGAGATCCGGGACTAGCGGGAGTCGGCCAAGAGACCCAGTACTTC.

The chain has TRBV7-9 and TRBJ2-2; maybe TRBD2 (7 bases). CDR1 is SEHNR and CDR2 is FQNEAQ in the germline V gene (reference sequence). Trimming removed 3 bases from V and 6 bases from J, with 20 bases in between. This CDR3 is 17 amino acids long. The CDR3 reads CASSFPAQGGGPGELFF. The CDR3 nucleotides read TGTGCCAGCAGCTTTCCCGCTCAAGGGGGAGGGCCCGGGGAGCTGTTTTTT.

CDR3 bases: TGTGCCAGCAGCTTAGGGTCAGGGGGGCTTGGTGAGCAGTTCTTC. It yields the protein CASSLGSGGLGEQFF. This chain connects TRBV7-8 to TRBJ2-1; tentative D call: TRBD1 (7 bases). With 1 base removed from V and 9 bases from J, the gap between germline ends came to 16 bases. The CDR3 runs 15 residues. Germline lookup yields CDR1 SGHVS and CDR2 FQNEAQ.

CDR3 in amino acids: CSVGDRGGLEQYF. The CDR3 DNA is TGCAGCGTGGGGGACAGGGGTGGGCTCGAGCAGTACTTC. V usage is TRBV29-1 and J usage is TRBJ2-7, with 10 bases matching TRBD1. From germline, CDR1 is SQVTM and CDR2 ANQGSEA. This CDR3 is 13 amino acids long. J lost 6 bases, V lost 6 bases, and 8 bases had no gene match.

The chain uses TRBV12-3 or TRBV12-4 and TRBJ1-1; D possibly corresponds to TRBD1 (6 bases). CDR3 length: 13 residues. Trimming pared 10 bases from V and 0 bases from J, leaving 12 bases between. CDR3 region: CATRDTMNTEAFF. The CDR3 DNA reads TGTGCCACTCGGGACACCATGAACACTGAAGCTTTCTTT.

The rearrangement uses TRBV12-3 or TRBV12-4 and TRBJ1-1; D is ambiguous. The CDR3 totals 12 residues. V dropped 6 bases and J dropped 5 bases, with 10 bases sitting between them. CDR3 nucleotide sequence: TGTGCCAGCAGAGACGGGAAAACTGAAGCTTTCTTT. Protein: CASRDGKTEAFF.

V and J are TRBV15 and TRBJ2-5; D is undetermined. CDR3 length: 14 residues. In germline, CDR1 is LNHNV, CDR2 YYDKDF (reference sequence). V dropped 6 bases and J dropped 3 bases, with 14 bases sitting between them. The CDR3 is CATRTTGGKETQYF. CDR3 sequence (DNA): TGTGCCACCAGAACGACCGGTGGGAAAGAGACCCAGTACTTC.

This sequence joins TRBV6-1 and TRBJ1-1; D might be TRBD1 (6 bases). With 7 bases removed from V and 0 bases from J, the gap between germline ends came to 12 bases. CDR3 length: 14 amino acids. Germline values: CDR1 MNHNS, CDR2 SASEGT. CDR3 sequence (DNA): TGTGCCAGCAAGCGTACAGGGTTGAACACTGAAGCTTTCTTT. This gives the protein CASKRTGLNTEAFF.

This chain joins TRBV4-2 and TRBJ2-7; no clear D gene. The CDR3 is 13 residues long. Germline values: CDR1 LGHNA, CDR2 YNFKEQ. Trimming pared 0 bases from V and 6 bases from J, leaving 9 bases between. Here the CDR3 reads CASSQDTPLEQYF. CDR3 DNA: TGTGCCAGCAGCCAAGATACCCCCCTCGAGCAGTACTTC.